This TCR beta chain comes out of a study of early T cells in non-severe SARS-CoV-2 infection. The overall study: Sequencing used unsorted whole-blood bulk RNA, so chains lack pairing.

This CDR3 spans 13 amino acids. V dropped 8 bases and J dropped 6; count of bases not matched to a gene: 8. From germline, CDR1 is SQVTM and CDR2 ANQGSEA. TCRdb itself ran the 5' RACE reads through MiXCR, one entry per CDR3 protein. The sample contains 70,000 to 85,000 distinct CDR3 sequences, 9% to 15% of which appear only once. This clonotype was recorded at least ten times. As yet, its antigen is unknown. Study-wide results and caveats: In VDJdb matching, anti-spike CD8 responses were favored while private and CD4 specificities went missing.

Sequencing input: whole blood. This TCR came from an adult who was a healthcare worker with PCR-confirmed SARS-CoV-2 infection or an uninfected control (not recorded which). The chain links TRBV29-1 to TRBJ2-7; 12 bases match TRBD2. The CDR3, as DNA: TGCAGCTCTTCGACTAGCGGGAGCAGCGAGCAGTACTTC. Translating it yields CSSSTSGSSEQYF.